This TCR beta chain comes out of a study of blood T cell repertoires in COVID-19. Study overall: Sites across the United States, Italy and Spain contributed samples from acute and convalescent COVID-19.

CDR1 LNHDA and CDR2 SQIVND come from the germline V gene (reference sequence). CDR3 length equals 14 residues. V dropped 3 bases and J dropped 7; count of bases not matched to a gene: 9. Those enrolled in Seattle joined during active infection and were followed longitudinally afterward. Profiled with immunoSEQ multiplex PCR; TCRdb holds only in-frame clones, not every one. The repertoire has fewer than 100,000 clones, 75% to 85% of them found once; the top ten carry roughly 9.6%. This clonotype originated in a man in his fifties or sixties with COVID-19, enrolled during active disease. The sample comprised peripheral blood. J is TRBJ2-7 and V is TRBV19; the match to TRBD2 covers 7 bases. CDR3 nucleotide sequence: TGTGCCAGTAGTATGTCTGCGGGAGTGGGTGAGCAGTACTTC. This encodes CASSMSAGVGEQYF. Filled out from reference TRBV19 and TRBJ2-7, the complete variable domain reads DGGITQSPKYLFRKEGQNVTLSCEQNLNHDAMYWYRQDPGQGLRLIYYSQIVNDFQKGDIAEGYSVSREKKESFPLTVTSAQKNPTAFYLCASSMSAGVGEQYFGPGTRLTVT.